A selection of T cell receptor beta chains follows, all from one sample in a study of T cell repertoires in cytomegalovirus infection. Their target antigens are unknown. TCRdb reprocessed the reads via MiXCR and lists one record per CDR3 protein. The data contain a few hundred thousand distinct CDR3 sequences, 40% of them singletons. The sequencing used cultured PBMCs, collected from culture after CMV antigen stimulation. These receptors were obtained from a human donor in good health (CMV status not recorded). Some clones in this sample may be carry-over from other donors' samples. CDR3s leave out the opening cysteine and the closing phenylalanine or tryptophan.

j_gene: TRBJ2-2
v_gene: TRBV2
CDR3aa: ASSGRVLTGELF

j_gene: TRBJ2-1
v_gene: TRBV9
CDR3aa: ASSVAWGTSGYNEQF

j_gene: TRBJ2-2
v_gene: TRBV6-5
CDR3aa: ASRLSYGTVTGELF

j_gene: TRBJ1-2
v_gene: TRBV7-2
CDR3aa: ASSLGAGQYGYT

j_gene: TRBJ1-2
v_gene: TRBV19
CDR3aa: AASKRSPGQGAGYT

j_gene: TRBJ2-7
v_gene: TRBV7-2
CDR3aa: ASSLRGFGYEQY

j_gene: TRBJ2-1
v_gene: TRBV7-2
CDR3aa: ASTSLNEQF

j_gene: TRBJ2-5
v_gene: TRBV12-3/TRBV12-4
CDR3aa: ASSQGWGETQY

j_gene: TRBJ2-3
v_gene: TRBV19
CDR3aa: ASSPLEGGITDTQY

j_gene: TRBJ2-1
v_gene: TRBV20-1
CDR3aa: SAPFRSSGGNEQF

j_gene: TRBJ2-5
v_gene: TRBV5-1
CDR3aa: ASSFRQNQETQY

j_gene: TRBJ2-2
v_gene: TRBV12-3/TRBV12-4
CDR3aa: ASRRVGELF

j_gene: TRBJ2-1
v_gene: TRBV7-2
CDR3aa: ASSPWAMGNEQF

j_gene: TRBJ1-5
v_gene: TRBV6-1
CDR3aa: ASSASDRGFIQPQH

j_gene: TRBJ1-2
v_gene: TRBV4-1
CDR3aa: ASSQVGDGYT

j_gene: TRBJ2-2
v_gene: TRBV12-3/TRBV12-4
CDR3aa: ASGGNTGELF

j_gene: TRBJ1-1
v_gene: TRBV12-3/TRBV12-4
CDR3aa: ASSPRRGRKN

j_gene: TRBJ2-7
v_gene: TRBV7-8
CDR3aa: ASSLRDYAYEQY

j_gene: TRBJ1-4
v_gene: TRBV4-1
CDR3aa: ASSTIRGIKGEKLF

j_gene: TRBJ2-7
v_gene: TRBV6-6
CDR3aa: ASSGTGEEQY

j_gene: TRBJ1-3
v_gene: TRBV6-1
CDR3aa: ASSDVPGSRTGNTIY

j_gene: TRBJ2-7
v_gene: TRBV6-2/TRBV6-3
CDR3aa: ASSSRRSPTYEQY

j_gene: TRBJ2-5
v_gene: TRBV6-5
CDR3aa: ASRPGLAQETQY

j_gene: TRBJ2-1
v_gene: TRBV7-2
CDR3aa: ASSLKGEQF

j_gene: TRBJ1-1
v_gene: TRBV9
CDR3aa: ASSVNPGQNTEAF

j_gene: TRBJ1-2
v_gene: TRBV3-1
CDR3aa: ASSQGQRLLIYGYT

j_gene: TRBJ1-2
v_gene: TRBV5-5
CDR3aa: ASTPQRTNYGYT

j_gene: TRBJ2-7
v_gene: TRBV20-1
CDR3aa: SARGPRGGLAYEQY

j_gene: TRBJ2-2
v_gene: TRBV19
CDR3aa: ASSIQNTGELF

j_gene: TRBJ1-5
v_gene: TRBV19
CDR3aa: ASSPTLRRYSNQPQH

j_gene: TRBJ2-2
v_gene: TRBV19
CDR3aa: ASSFRQGRIGELF

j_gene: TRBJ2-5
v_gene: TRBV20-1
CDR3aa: SAARTSGGETQY

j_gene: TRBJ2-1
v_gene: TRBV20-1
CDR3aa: SARGLGEQF

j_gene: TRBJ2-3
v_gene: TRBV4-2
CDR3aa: ASSQDSDTQY

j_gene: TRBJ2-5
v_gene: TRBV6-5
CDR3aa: ASSYSAAGTQY

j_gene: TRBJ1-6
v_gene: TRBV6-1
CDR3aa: ASWSRANSPLH

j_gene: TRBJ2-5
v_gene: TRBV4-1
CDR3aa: ASSQDLAGTQETQY